These 20 T cell receptor beta chains share one sample of origin, sequenced in a study of blood T cell repertoires in COVID-19. The repertoire was sequenced with immunoSEQ multiplex PCR; TCRdb's copy has only in-frame clones and lacks some. The table includes fewer than 90,000 clones, around 96% detected once. Material for sequencing was peripheral blood. These receptors came from a human donor with active COVID-19. The donor label of this sample is uncertain.

This chain connects TRBV29-1 to TRBJ2-7; tentative D call: TRBD2 (5 bases). Germline lookup yields CDR1 SQVTM and CDR2 ANQGSEA. This CDR3 has 14 amino acids. Between the trimmed V and J ends, which lost 7 bases and 2 bases, there was a span of 18 bases. CDR3 amino acids: CSDRSGLKTYEQYF. CDR3 coding DNA: TGCAGCGACCGCAGCGGCCTAAAAACCTACGAGCAGTACTTC.

V is TRBV6-2 or TRBV6-3 and J is TRBJ2-7; perhaps TRBD1 as D (5 bases). V lost 5 bases and J lost 3, with 11 bases in between. CDR3 length: 13 residues. Germline V gene sequence: CDR1 MNHEY, CDR2 SVGEGT. The CDR3 here is CASSSTGDYEQYF. The CDR3 nucleotides read TGTGCCAGCAGTAGCACAGGTGACTACGAGCAGTACTTC.

V gene TRBV6-5 combines with J gene TRBJ1-2; 9 bases map to TRBD1. The germline CDR1 and CDR2 sequences are MNHEY and SVGAGI. After removal of 6 bases from V and 8 bases from J, the junction contained 10 bases not matched to a gene. CDR3 size: 14 residues. This chain's CDR3 is CASSLTGGVTGYTF. The CDR3 coding sequence is TGTGCCAGCAGCCTGACAGGGGGAGTGACGGGCTACACCTTC.

The rearrangement links TRBV7-2 to TRBJ1-1; D possibly corresponds to TRBD1 (5 bases). CDR1 SGHTA and CDR2 FQGNSA come from the germline V gene. Trimming cost V 5 bases and J 2 bases, with 9 bases left between them. The CDR3 sequence is 13 residues long. The CDR3 here is CASSPTVNTEAFF. CDR3 nucleotides: TGTGCCAGCAGCCCGACAGTCAACACTGAAGCTTTCTTT.

J is TRBJ2-7 and V is TRBV7-2; 7 bases map to TRBD1. The CDR3 loop spans 14 amino acids. With 3 bases clipped from V and 1 base from J, the junction kept 3 bases outside the gene matches. Germline-derived CDR1 and CDR2 are SGHTA and FQGNSA. This CDR3 reads CASSLTGQSYEQYF. The CDR3 bases are TGTGCCAGCAGCTTGACGGGACAGTCCTACGAGCAGTACTTC.

The chain employs TRBV27 and TRBJ2-7, with 9 bases lining up with TRBD2. V shed 4 bases, J shed 2 bases, and the junction held 12 bases outside the gene matches. Looked up from germline, CDR1 is MNHEY and CDR2 is SMNVEV (reference sequence). The CDR3 is 17 amino acids. CDR3 sequence (DNA): TGTGCCAGCAGTTCAGGACTAGCGTCACCCCCAACCTACGAGCAGTACTTC. Translating gives CASSSGLASPPTYEQYF.

This rearrangement joins TRBV18 to TRBJ1-5, with a possible D match to TRBD1 (5 bases). Trimming removed 5 bases from V and 3 bases from J, with 11 bases in between. The CDR3 has 14 residues. Germline V CDR1 and CDR2: KGHSH, LQKENI. CDR3 coding DNA: TGTGCCAGCTCAGGCAAGGGGCCCAATCAGCCCCAGCATTTT. This encodes CASSGKGPNQPQHF.

The chain links TRBV19 to TRBJ2-3; a weak D match, TRBD2 (7 bases). V gave up 8 bases and J gave up 0 bases, with 21 bases separating them. Germline V gene sequence: CDR1 LNHDA, CDR2 SQIVND (reference sequence). This CDR3 contains 17 residues. CDR3 residues: CASRLGGAVYSTDTQYF. As DNA, the CDR3 is TGTGCCAGTCGCTTGGGGGGGGCCGTCTACAGCACAGATACGCAGTATTTT.

CDR3: CASSFVPAYNEQFF. The CDR3 DNA follows: TGTGCCAGCAGTTTTGTTCCGGCCTACAATGAGCAGTTCTTC. The chain links TRBV6-2 or TRBV6-3 to TRBJ2-1; no clear D. Per the germline V gene, CDR1 is MNHEY and CDR2 is SVGEGT. The CDR3 loop spans 14 amino acids. The V end was cut by 4 bases, the J end by 2 bases, with 9 bases between.

V gene TRBV7-9 combines with J gene TRBJ2-5; 10 bases line up with TRBD2. Unmatched junction bases numbered 3, after V lost 8 bases and J lost 0 bases. The CDR3 is 14 residues long. Germline V CDR1 and CDR2: SEHNR, FQNEAQ (reference sequence). The CDR3 loop reads CASSSGGNQETQYF. In DNA form, the CDR3 reads TGTGCCAGCTCTAGCGGGGGTAACCAAGAGACCCAGTACTTC.

V usage is TRBV2 and J usage is TRBJ1-3, with unresolved D. Germline V gene data show CDR1 as SNHLY and CDR2 as FYNNEI. Trimming removed 5 bases at V and 4 bases at J, with 12 bases between. CDR3 size: 14 residues. Here the CDR3 DNA reads TGTGCCAGCAGTTCCCGCCCGACAGGAAACACCATATATTTT. Amino acid sequence: CASSSRPTGNTIYF.

On this clone itself: At one of its ends the junction is not consistent with the germline gene, which may arise from a read error. The CDR3 region is CASSPNEHKDRRADF. The CDR3 DNA follows: TGTGCCAGCTCACCAAATGAGCACAAGGATAGGCGAGCGGACTTC. The rearrangement joins TRBV18 to TRBJ2-4, with a weak D call TRBD2 (5 bases). Per germline, CDR1 KGHSH and CDR2 LQKENI. The CDR3 has 15 residues.

The rearrangement joins TRBV5-1 to TRBJ1-3; maybe TRBD1 (6 bases). This CDR3 has 16 amino acids. From germline, CDR1 is SGHRS and CDR2 YFSETQ. Trimming removed 1 base from V and 0 bases from J, with 11 bases in between. This CDR3 is CASSLTTGSSGNTIYF. DNA of the CDR3: TGCGCCAGCAGCTTGACAACAGGGAGCTCTGGAAACACCATATATTTT.

V is TRBV7-2 and J is TRBJ2-5; 13 bases are shared with TRBD2. The CDR3 is made up of 15 amino acids. The germline V gene encodes CDR1 SGHTA and CDR2 FQGNSA. Losses at the gene ends were 4 bases for V and 5 bases for J; bases not matched to a gene: 4. The CDR3: CASSSPLAGGETQYF. The CDR3 nucleotides are TGTGCCAGCAGCTCGCCACTAGCGGGAGGGGAGACCCAGTACTTC.

This chain joins TRBV19 and TRBJ2-1, with 8 bases fitting TRBD1. V dropped 6 bases and J dropped 14; count of bases not matched to a gene: 12. The germline V gene encodes CDR1 LNHDA and CDR2 SQIVND (reference sequence). This CDR3 spans 13 amino acids. The CDR3 sequence: CASRGSQGVSKFF. The CDR3 nucleotides are TGTGCCAGTAGAGGGTCACAGGGGGTTTCTAAGTTCTTC.

The V and J genes are TRBV7-9 and TRBJ2-3; 7 nucleotides line up with TRBD1. CDR1 is SEHNR and CDR2 is FQNEAQ in the germline V gene (reference sequence). J gave up 14 bases and V 5 bases, and 13 bases lay outside the gene matches. CDR3 length: 13 amino acids. The CDR3 sequence is CASSGQMGQPAYF. CDR3 in DNA: TGTGCCAGCAGCGGACAAATGGGACAGCCTGCGTATTTT.

The gene calls are TRBV5-6 and TRBJ2-1, with 8 bases fitting TRBD2. Trimming cost V 4 bases and J 4 bases; bases outside gene matches: 7. The CDR3 spans 15 residues. Germline V gives CDR1 SGHDT, CDR2 YYEEEE. The CDR3 region is CASSRREALYNEQFF. CDR3 nucleotide sequence: TGTGCCAGCAGCCGGCGGGAGGCCCTATACAATGAGCAGTTCTTC.

The chain's CDR3 is CASSSTNYEQYF. CDR3 sequence (DNA): TGTGCCAGCAGTTCCACTAACTACGAGCAGTACTTC. V gene TRBV12-3 or TRBV12-4 combines with J gene TRBJ2-7; no reliable D call. Trimming removed 4 bases at V and 3 bases at J, with 7 bases between. The CDR3 length is 12 residues.

The chain carries TRBV7-9 and TRBJ2-3; TRBD1 matches at 8 bases. The CDR3 has 15 residues. Germline lookup yields CDR1 SEHNR and CDR2 FQNEAQ (reference sequence). The V gene end was trimmed by 5 bases and the J gene end by 1 base; junction bases not matched to a gene: 5. CDR3: CASSTGQGGTDTQYF. CDR3 nucleotide sequence: TGTGCCAGCAGCACAGGACAGGGCGGCACAGATACGCAGTATTTT.

V gene TRBV7-2 combines with J gene TRBJ2-2, with D tentatively TRBD1 (7 bases). The CDR3 covers 15 residues. The germline gives CDR1 SGHTA, CDR2 FQGNSA. Trimming took off 2 bases at V and 7 bases at J, with 14 bases between the two ends. The CDR3 bases are TGTGCCAGCAGCTTATTGACCCAGGGGGGCGGGGAGCTGTTTTTT. Translation: CASSLLTQGGGELFF.